This paragraph covers one T cell receptor beta chain sequence. Its antigen is currently unknown. This specimen belongs to a study of T cell responses to AZD1222 COVID-19 vaccine. Some clones are missing from TCRdb's copy, which holds only in-frame ones; the method was immunoSEQ multiplex PCR. Among around 78,000 clones, around 87% were seen once, and the ten largest hold about 23%. Study-level results: Only after the peak T cell response were repertoires sampled.

Germline V gene sequence: CDR1 MNHEY, CDR2 SMNVEV (reference sequence). The CDR3 has 15 amino acids. The junction had 6 bases not matched to a gene; V was cut back by 4 bases and J by 1 base. This TCR was sampled from an adult in good health. The chain joins TRBV27 to TRBJ1-2; 7 bases align to TRBD1. The sequencing used peripheral blood, collected on day 0 of AZD1222 vaccination. The CDR3 loop is CASSSLGQNNYGYTF. The CDR3 DNA sequence: TGTGCCAGCAGTTCCCTGGGACAGAATAACTATGGCTACACCTTC.